The 29 T cell receptor beta chains given below trace back to one sample, sequenced in a study of cytomegalovirus exposure and HLA in healthy donors. A multiplex PCR was run with 60 Vbeta primers and 13 Jbeta primers. The method was immunoSEQ multiplex PCR; TCRdb's version includes in-frame clones alone and lacks a portion of them. The sample yields roughly 190,000 clones, of which the top ten take up around 0.79%. The sequenced sample was PBMCs. All receptors come from a woman under 30 in good health and CMV-seropositive.

The rearrangement uses TRBV25-1 and TRBJ1-2, with D possibly matching TRBD1 (6 bases). Germline loops: CDR1 MGHDK, CDR2 SYGVNS. Deletions cut 5 bases from V and 4 bases from J, with 14 bases between. The CDR3 sequence is 14 residues long. The CDR3 is CASSPPMGAYGYTF. CDR3 nucleotide sequence: TGTGCCAGCAGTCCTCCCATGGGGGCCTATGGCTACACCTTC.

The chain joins TRBV7-9 to TRBJ2-7, with D perhaps matching TRBD1 (6 bases). The CDR3 covers 14 residues. V lost 5 bases to trimming and J lost 2 bases, with 13 bases between them. CDR1 SEHNR and CDR2 FQNEAQ come from the germline V gene (reference sequence). In DNA, the CDR3 is TGTGCCAGCAGCAAACAACAGGGACCCTACGAGCAGTACTTC. It codes for CASSKQQGPYEQYF.

This chain connects TRBV5-1 to TRBJ2-3; TRBD2 might be the D (5 bases). V lost 0 bases to trimming and J lost 2 bases, with 10 bases between them. This CDR3 contains 15 residues. Germline V CDR1 and CDR2: SGHRS, YFSETQ. The chain's CDR3 is CASSLGTGYTDTQYF. The DNA for the CDR3 is TGCGCCAGCAGCTTGGGTACGGGATACACAGATACGCAGTATTTT. Full variable domain (remainder filled in from reference TRBV5-1 and TRBJ2-3): KAGVTQTPRYLIKTRGQQVTLSCSPISGHRSVSWYQQTPGQGLQFLFEYFSETQRNKGNFPGRFSGRQFSNSRSEMNVSTLELGDSALYLCASSLGTGYTDTQYFGPGTRLTVL.

The chain has TRBV7-9 and TRBJ2-7, with 10 bases identical to TRBD2. V gave up 4 bases and J gave up 5 bases; unmatched junction bases: 8. CDR1 and CDR2 from the germline V gene are SEHNR and FQNEAQ (reference sequence). This CDR3 region has 15 residues. Here the CDR3 DNA reads TGTGCCAGCAGCTCTGTACTAGCGGGGTATCACGAGCAGTACTTC. Its translation is CASSSVLAGYHEQYF.

The V call is TRBV4-1, the J call TRBJ1-2, with a possible D match to TRBD1 (5 bases). Trimming removed 0 bases at V and 0 bases at J, with 14 bases between. Germline CDR1 and CDR2: MGHRA and YSYEKL. The CDR3 runs to 17 residues. This CDR3 reads CASSQDTRGVTNYGYTF. CDR3 nucleotides: TGCGCCAGCAGCCAAGATACACGGGGGGTGACTAACTATGGCTACACCTTC.

The V and J genes are TRBV2 and TRBJ1-2; no reliable D call. The CDR3 spans 14 residues. Germline V gene sequence: CDR1 SNHLY, CDR2 FYNNEI. V was shortened by 3 bases and J by 4 bases, with 12 bases between the two germline ends. The CDR3 reads CASSDYEYGYGYTF. CDR3 sequence (DNA): TGTGCCAGCAGTGATTACGAGTACGGCTATGGCTACACCTTC.

CDR3 amino acids: CASSERGDKSYEQYF. Written as DNA, the CDR3 is TGTGCCAGCAGTGAAAGGGGCGATAAATCCTACGAGCAGTACTTC. This chain uses TRBV6-4 with TRBJ2-7; weak D call: TRBD1 (5 bases). This CDR3 contains 15 residues. Germline loops: CDR1 MRHNA, CDR2 SNTAGT. The V and J ends lost 3 bases and 1 base respectively, with 13 bases between them.

The chain couples TRBV5-1 to TRBJ2-7, with D possibly matching TRBD1 (5 bases). Between the trimmed V and J ends, which lost 2 bases and 2 bases, there was a span of 8 bases. The CDR3 contains 13 residues. Germline values: CDR1 SGHRS, CDR2 YFSETQ. This CDR3 reads CASSFSGTYEQYF. CDR3 in DNA: TGCGCCAGCAGCTTTTCAGGGACCTACGAGCAGTACTTC.

For this clone: At one boundary the junction diverges from the germline segment, which might be a read error. This chain uses TRBV2 with TRBJ2-7; D is perhaps TRBD1 (5 bases). The CDR3 spans 11 residues. Germline assignment: CDR1 SNHLY and CDR2 FYNNEI. The DNA of the CDR3 is TGTGCCAGCAGTGTCTCGGACACCGGCTGGTTC. It yields the protein CASSVSDTGWF. Supplemented by reference TRBV2 and TRBJ2-7, the full variable domain reads EPEVTQTPSHQVTQMGQEVILRCVPISNHLYFYWYRQILGQKVEFLVSFYNNEISEKSEIFDDQFSVERPDGSNFTLKIRSTKLEDSAMYFCASSVSDTGWFGPGTRLTVT.

The rearrangement joins TRBV19 to TRBJ1-1; TRBD1 agrees at 7 bases. This CDR3 contains 14 residues. V was clipped by 4 bases and J by 1 base; unmatched bases: 3. Germline V gives CDR1 LNHDA, CDR2 SQIVND (reference sequence). CDR3 amino acids: CASSTGTANTEAFF. The DNA of the CDR3 is TGTGCCAGTAGTACTGGGACAGCGAACACTGAAGCTTTCTTT.

This chain uses TRBV7-8 with TRBJ2-1; TRBD2 matches at 11 bases. CDR1 and CDR2 (germline): SGHVS, FQNEAQ. V lost 5 bases and J lost 8; bases outside the gene matches: 14. The CDR3 sequence is 17 residues long. The CDR3 DNA follows: TGTGCCAGCAGCCCTCCCCTGACTAGCGGGAATACGGATGAGCAGTTCTTC. Its protein product is CASSPPLTSGNTDEQFF.

This chain joins TRBV6-6 and TRBJ2-3, with D perhaps TRBD1 (6 bases). The germline gives CDR1 MNHNY, CDR2 SVGAGI (reference sequence). The V end lost 4 bases, the J end lost 0 bases, and 14 bases lay between the germline ends. CDR3 length: 16 residues. The CDR3 sequence: CASSWTDTPSTDTQYF. The CDR3 DNA reads as TGTGCCAGCAGTTGGACAGACACCCCCAGCACAGATACGCAGTATTTT.

The genes are TRBV5-1 and TRBJ1-1, with 7 bases lining up with TRBD1. Germline V gene data show CDR1 as SGHRS and CDR2 as YFSETQ. The junction had 6 bases not matched to a gene; V was cut back by 0 bases and J by 4 bases. The CDR3 is 15 amino acids. CDR3 amino acids: CASSLATQGFTEAFF. The CDR3 DNA follows: TGCGCCAGCAGCTTGGCCACACAGGGGTTCACTGAAGCTTTCTTT.

The chain combines TRBV12-5 with TRBJ2-5; D call uncertain. Germline values: CDR1 LGHNT, CDR2 FRNRAP. The CDR3 runs 11 residues. V lost 6 bases to trimming and J lost 2 bases, with 4 bases between them. The CDR3 protein is CASGHQETQYF. The CDR3 DNA sequence: TGTGCTAGTGGCCATCAAGAGACCCAGTACTTC.

The rearrangement links TRBV6-5 to TRBJ2-3, with 10 bases aligning to TRBD2. The length of the CDR3 is 15 residues. Unmatched junction bases numbered 4, after V lost 6 bases and J lost 1 base. Germline V gene data show CDR1 as MNHEY and CDR2 as SVGAGI. The DNA of the CDR3 is TGTGCCAGCAGACGAGGACTAGCGGGCACAGATACGCAGTATTTT. This gives the protein CASRRGLAGTDTQYF.

The V gene is TRBV10-3, the J gene TRBJ1-1; the D is unclear. The germline V and J ends were trimmed by 0 bases and 0 bases, with 11 bases remaining between them. Germline CDR1 reads ENHRY; CDR2 reads SYGVKD. This CDR3 has 16 residues. CDR3 DNA: TGTGCCATCAGTGAGTCGAATCAGTTGGTGAACACTGAAGCTTTCTTT. Translated, it gives CAISESNQLVNTEAFF.

The CDR3 protein is CASSSDRGYGYTF. CDR3 nucleotide sequence: TGTGCCAGCAGCTCTGACAGGGGCTATGGCTACACCTTC. The chain links TRBV7-4 to TRBJ1-2; TRBD1 agrees at 8 bases. Germline V gene lookup returns CDR1 SGHVT and CDR2 SQSDAQ. V shed 4 bases, J shed 4 bases, and the junction held 2 bases outside the gene matches. The CDR3 covers 13 residues. Variable domain in full (rest from reference TRBV7-4 and TRBJ1-2): GAGVSQSPRYKVAKRGRDVALRCDSISGHVTLYWYRQTLGQGSEVLTYSQSDAQRDKSGRPSGRFSAERPERSVSTLKIQRTEQGDSAVYLCASSSDRGYGYTFGSGTRLTVV.

The V call is TRBV2, the J call TRBJ2-5; TRBD2 matches 15 bases. After removal of 3 bases from V and 4 bases from J, the junction contained 6 bases not matched to a gene. The CDR3 runs 17 residues. The germline CDR1 and CDR2 sequences are SNHLY and FYNNEI. The CDR3 reads CASSDGLAGGVAETQYF. Here the CDR3 DNA reads TGTGCCAGCAGTGATGGACTAGCGGGAGGGGTTGCAGAGACCCAGTACTTC.

V gene TRBV5-6 combines with J gene TRBJ2-5; D is possibly TRBD1 (6 bases). The germline CDR1 and CDR2 sequences are SGHDT and YYEEEE. The CDR3 sequence is 13 residues long. Trimming removed 6 bases at V and 4 bases at J, with 13 bases between. CDR3 sequence (DNA): TGTGCCAGCAACAGGGAAATGGGAGAGACCCAGTACTTC. Amino acid sequence: CASNREMGETQYF.

The rearrangement links TRBV9 to TRBJ2-7; weak D call: TRBD2 (5 bases). Looked up from germline, CDR1 is SGDLS and CDR2 is YYNGEE. The CDR3 consists of 14 residues. The V and J ends lost 4 bases and 3 bases respectively, with 14 bases between them. This CDR3 reads CASSPGGALYEQYF. The CDR3, as DNA: TGTGCCAGCAGCCCTGGAGGAGCTCTCTACGAGCAGTACTTC.

The V call is TRBV4-3, the J call TRBJ1-5, with TRBD1 matching over 8 bases. The J segment lost 5 bases and the V segment lost 3 bases, leaving 6 bases of the junction unmatched. CDR1 LGHNA and CDR2 YSLEER come from the germline V gene. The CDR3 totals 15 residues. The CDR3 sequence is CASSHSTRGHQPQHF. The CDR3 DNA reads as TGCGCCAGCAGCCATTCTACCAGGGGGCATCAGCCCCAGCATTTT.

The chain is built from TRBV14 and TRBJ2-2; TRBD2 aligns across 9 bases. Trimming at V came to 6 bases and at J to 9 bases, leaving 11 bases not matched to a gene. The germline CDR1 and CDR2 sequences are SGHDN and FVKESK. This CDR3 region has 15 residues. The CDR3 here is CASRRGTSRLWELFF. The CDR3 DNA sequence: TGTGCCAGCAGGCGGGGGACTAGCAGACTTTGGGAGCTGTTTTTT.

V is TRBV13 and J is TRBJ2-7, with TRBD2 matching 11 bases. Germline V gives CDR1 PRHDT, CDR2 FYEKMQ (reference sequence). The CDR3 consists of 16 residues. The trim removed 4 bases at V and 2 bases at J, leaving 7 bases unmatched. CDR3 sequence (DNA): TGTGCCAGCAGCTCCCGGACTAGCGGGTTCACCTACGAGCAGTACTTC. Protein product: CASSSRTSGFTYEQYF.

CDR3 in amino acids: CAIGDRGGYEQYF. CDR3 DNA sequence: TGTGCCATCGGGGACAGGGGGGGATACGAGCAGTACTTC. The J gene is TRBJ2-7, the V gene TRBV10-3; the match to TRBD1 covers 11 bases. There are 13 residues in the CDR3. Trimming at V came to 8 bases and at J to 4 bases, leaving 4 bases not matched to a gene. Germline values: CDR1 ENHRY, CDR2 SYGVKD.

The rearrangement uses TRBV11-3 and TRBJ1-2; D not certain. Germline V gene sequence: CDR1 SGHNT, CDR2 YENEEA. This CDR3 is 14 amino acids long. Deletions cut 3 bases from V and 4 bases from J, with 12 bases between. The CDR3 DNA reads as TGTGCCAGCAGCTTGGGATCGGGATCCTATGGCTACACCTTC. Its protein is CASSLGSGSYGYTF.

The chain couples TRBV5-4 to TRBJ1-3; no reliable D call. Trimming took off 4 bases at V and 2 bases at J, with 10 bases between the two ends. There are 14 residues in the CDR3. Germline V CDR1 and CDR2: SGHNT, YYREEE (reference sequence). The CDR3 sequence: CASSPSGPGNTIYF. Written as DNA, the CDR3 is TGTGCCAGCAGCCCCTCGGGTCCTGGAAACACCATATATTTT.

This sequence joins TRBV7-8 and TRBJ1-2; a possible D gene is TRBD1 (5 bases). The CDR3 has 16 amino acids. Deletions cut 4 bases from V and 6 bases from J, with 21 bases between. Germline V gene lookup returns CDR1 SGHVS and CDR2 FQNEAQ. CDR3 region: CASSSRRQGSGDGYTF. The CDR3 region has the DNA TGTGCCAGCAGCTCTCGCCGTCAGGGTAGCGGGGATGGCTACACCTTC.

The rearrangement uses TRBV18 and TRBJ2-2, with D tentatively TRBD1 (6 bases). There are 16 residues in the CDR3. V lost 3 bases, J lost 2 bases, and 13 bases lay in between. CDR1 and CDR2 (germline): KGHSH, LQKENI. CDR3 in DNA: TGTGCCAGCTCACCTCGCGGACAGACCAACACCGGGGAGCTGTTTTTT. It encodes CASSPRGQTNTGELFF.

The chain carries TRBV11-2 and TRBJ2-2, with TRBD1 as a possible D gene (5 bases). V lost 3 bases and J lost 6, with 11 bases in between. The CDR3 loop spans 14 amino acids. CDR1 and CDR2 (germline): SGHAT, FQNNGV. The CDR3 nucleotides read TGTGCCAGCAGCTTTAACAGGCCCCCCGGGGAGCTGTTTTTT. It codes for CASSFNRPPGELFF.